The present T cell receptor beta chain was sequenced within a study of monozygotic twins with inflammatory bowel disease. TCRdb reprocessed the 5' RACE reads, keeping one entry per CDR3 protein, no DNA. The sample is made up of some 150,000 distinct CDR3 sequences, and the top ten hold roughly 2.3% of it. Study observations and caveats: TCRbeta inverse Simpson diversity was decreased in IBD patients versus healthy co-twins.

Germline-derived CDR1 and CDR2 are SGHNT and YYREEE (reference sequence). The CDR3 is made up of 15 amino acids. Regarding this clonotype: What it binds is not known.

The source material was blood. V usage is TRBV5-4 and J usage is TRBJ2-1. The TCR originated in a human donor with ulcerative colitis or Crohn's disease, or a healthy co-twin of an affected twin (not recorded which). The CDR3 here is CASSLGPSSYNEQFF.